Included here is one T cell receptor beta chain sequence, with context. What it binds is not known. Naive CD8+ T cells showed a CD45RO-CCR7+CD27+CD95- phenotype. These data are taken from a study of CXCR3-negative and CXCR3-positive naive CD8 T cells. Whole-study results and caveats: Both naive subsets showed comparably high diversity, and memory CD8+ cells showed much lower diversity. The TRB CDR3s that CXCR3-positive naive cells carried were more hydrophobic than those of CXCR3-negative naive cells. The study inferred TCR strength from TRB CDR3 properties and found comparable surface CD5 between naive subsets. Cryopreservation partially decreased CXCR3 expression, and most assays used fresh PBMCs.

UMI-labeled TRB cDNA libraries were prepared by 5' RACE. Each CDR3 protein gets one entry in TCRdb, which reprocessed the 5' RACE reads and gives no DNA. This sample's table has tens of thousands of distinct CDR3 sequences. The germline V gene encodes CDR1 MGHRA and CDR2 YSYEKL. The CDR3 runs 19 residues. This receptor was identified in a human donor in good health. Some clones in this sample may be carry-over from other donors' samples. The sample was naive CXCR3+ CD8+ T cells from blood. Noted subset: CD45RO-CCR7+CD27+CD95- naive CD8+ T cells expressing CXCR3 (TNR3+). The chain is built from TRBV4-1 and TRBJ2-5; there is no DNA to check the TCRdb D call of TRBD2. This CDR3 is CASSQVGPRLAVVGETQYF.